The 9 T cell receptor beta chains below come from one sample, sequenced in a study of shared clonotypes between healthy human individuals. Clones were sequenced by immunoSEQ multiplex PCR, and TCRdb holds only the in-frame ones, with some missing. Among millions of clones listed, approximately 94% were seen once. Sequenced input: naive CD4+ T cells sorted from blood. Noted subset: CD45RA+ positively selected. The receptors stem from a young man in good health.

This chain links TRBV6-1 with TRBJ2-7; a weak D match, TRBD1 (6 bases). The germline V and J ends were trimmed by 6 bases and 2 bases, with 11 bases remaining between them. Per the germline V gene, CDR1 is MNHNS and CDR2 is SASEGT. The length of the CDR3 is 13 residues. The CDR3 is CASSRQDTYEQYF. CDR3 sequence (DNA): TGTGCCAGCAGCAGACAGGATACCTACGAGCAGTACTTC.

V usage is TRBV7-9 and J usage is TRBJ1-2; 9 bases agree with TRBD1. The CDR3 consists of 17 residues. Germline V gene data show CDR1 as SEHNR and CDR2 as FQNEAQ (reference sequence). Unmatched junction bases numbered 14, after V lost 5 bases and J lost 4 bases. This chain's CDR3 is CASSPPPGQGLVYGYTF. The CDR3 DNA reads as TGTGCCAGCAGCCCCCCCCCGGGACAGGGTTTGGTCTATGGCTACACCTTC. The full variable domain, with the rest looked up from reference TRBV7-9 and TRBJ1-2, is DTGVSQNPRHKITKRGQNVTFRCDPISEHNRLYWYRQTLGQGPEFLTYFQNEAQLEKSRLLSDRFSAERPKGSFSTLEIQRTEQGDSAMYLCASSPPPGQGLVYGYTFGSGTRLTVV.

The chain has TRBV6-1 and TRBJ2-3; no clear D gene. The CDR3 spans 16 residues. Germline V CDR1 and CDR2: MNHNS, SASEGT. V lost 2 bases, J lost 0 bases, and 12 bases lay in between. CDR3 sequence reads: CASSERGRKSTDTQYF. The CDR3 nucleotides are TGTGCCAGCAGTGAACGAGGACGTAAGAGCACAGATACGCAGTATTTT.

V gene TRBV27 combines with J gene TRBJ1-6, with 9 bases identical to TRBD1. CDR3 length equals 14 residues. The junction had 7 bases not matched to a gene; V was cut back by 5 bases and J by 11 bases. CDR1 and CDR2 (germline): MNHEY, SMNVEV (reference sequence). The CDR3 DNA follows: TGTGCCAGCAGTATCGGACAGGGGTGGGCACCCCTCCACTTT. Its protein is CASSIGQGWAPLHF.

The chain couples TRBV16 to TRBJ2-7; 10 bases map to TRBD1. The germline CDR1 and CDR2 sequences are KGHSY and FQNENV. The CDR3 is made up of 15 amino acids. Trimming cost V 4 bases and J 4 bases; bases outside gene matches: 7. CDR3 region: CASSPGTGDLYEQYF. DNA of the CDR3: TGTGCCAGCAGCCCCGGGACAGGGGATTTGTACGAGCAGTACTTC.

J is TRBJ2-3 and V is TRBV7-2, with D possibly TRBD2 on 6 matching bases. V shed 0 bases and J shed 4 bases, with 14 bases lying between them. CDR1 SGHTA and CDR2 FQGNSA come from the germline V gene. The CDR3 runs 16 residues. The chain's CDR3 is CASSLARAGRADTQYF. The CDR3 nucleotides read TGTGCCAGCAGCTTAGCGCGGGCGGGGCGTGCAGATACGCAGTATTTT.

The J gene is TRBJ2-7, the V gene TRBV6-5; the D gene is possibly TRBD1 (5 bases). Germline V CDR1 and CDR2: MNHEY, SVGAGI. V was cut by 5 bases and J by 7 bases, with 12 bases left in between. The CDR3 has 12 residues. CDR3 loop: CASSRRGSEQYF. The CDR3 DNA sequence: TGTGCCAGCAGTCGAAGGGGTAGTGAGCAGTACTTC.

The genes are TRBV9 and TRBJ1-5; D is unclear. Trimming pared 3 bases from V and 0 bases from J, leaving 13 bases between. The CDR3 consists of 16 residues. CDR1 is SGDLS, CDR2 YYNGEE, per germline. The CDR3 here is CASSEDGESSNQPQHF. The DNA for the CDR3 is TGTGCCAGCAGCGAGGACGGAGAAAGTAGCAATCAGCCCCAGCATTTT. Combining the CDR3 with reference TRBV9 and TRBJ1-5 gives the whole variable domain DSGVTQTPKHLITATGQRVTLRCSPRSGDLSVYWYQQSLDQGLQFLIQYYNGEERAKGNILERFSAQQFPDLHSELNLSSLELGDSALYFCASSEDGESSNQPQHFGDGTRLSIL.

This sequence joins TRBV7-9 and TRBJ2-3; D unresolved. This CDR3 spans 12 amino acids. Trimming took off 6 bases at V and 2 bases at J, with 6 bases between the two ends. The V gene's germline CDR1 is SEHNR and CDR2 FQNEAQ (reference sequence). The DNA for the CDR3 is TGTGCCAGCAGACTGCTCACAGATACGCAGTATTTT. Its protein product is CASRLLTDTQYF.